One TCR beta chain is described in this entry. Its specificity is unknown. This specimen comes from a study of vaccination and CD4 T cells after COVID-19. The treatment was: approximately 10-day PBMC culture with coronavirus spike peptide pools or control peptides (ViraFEST assay). An Oncomine TCR Beta short-read assay was used to sequence the DNA from cultured CD4+ T cells. A single record per CDR3 protein comes from TCRdb applying MiXCR to the PCR reads. This sample has around 20,000 distinct CDR3 sequences, with approximately 45% found just once. The sample was CD4+ T cells from blood, cultured in vitro, taken before SARS-CoV-2 vaccination. The source is a human donor who had recovered from COVID-19.

The CDR3 DNA follows: TGTGCCACCTCGGACAGGTCCTTTGAAGCTTTCTTT. Amino acid sequence: CATSDRSFEAFF. V usage is TRBV11-1 and J usage is TRBJ1-1; TRBD1 matches 7 bases. Germline trimming cut 10 bases from V and 7 bases from J; bases unmatched to any gene: 9. The CDR3 spans 12 residues. CDR1 and CDR2 (germline): SGHAT, FQDESV (reference sequence).